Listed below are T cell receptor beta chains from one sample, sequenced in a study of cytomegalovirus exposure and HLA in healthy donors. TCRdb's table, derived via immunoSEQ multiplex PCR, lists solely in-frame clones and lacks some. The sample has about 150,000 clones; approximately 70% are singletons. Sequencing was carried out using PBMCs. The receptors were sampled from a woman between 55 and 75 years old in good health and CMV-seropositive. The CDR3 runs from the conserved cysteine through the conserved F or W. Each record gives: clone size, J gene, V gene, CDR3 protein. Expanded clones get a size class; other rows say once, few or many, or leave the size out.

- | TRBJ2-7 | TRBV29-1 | CSASGTGREQYF
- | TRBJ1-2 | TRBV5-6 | CASSDDRGLSYYGYTF
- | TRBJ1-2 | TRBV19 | CASLIGGDGRGSRGYTF
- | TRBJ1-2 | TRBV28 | CASRLSGNYGYTF
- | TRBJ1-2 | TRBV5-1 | CASSPATGGFDGYTF
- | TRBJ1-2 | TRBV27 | CASSFHGQGGYGYTF
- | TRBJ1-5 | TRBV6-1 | CASGGTGDYQPQHF
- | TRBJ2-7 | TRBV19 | CASSSQTGGSYEQYF
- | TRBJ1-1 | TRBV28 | CASSLYNAGTPSAFF
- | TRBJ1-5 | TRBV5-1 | CASSPTAGSNQPQHF
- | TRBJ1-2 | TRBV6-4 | CASSDGGDYGYTF
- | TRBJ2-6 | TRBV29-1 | CSVIGGTGANVLTF
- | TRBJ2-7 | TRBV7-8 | CASSLTYPSGSPREQYF
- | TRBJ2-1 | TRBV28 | CASSFPLAGDRLINEQFF
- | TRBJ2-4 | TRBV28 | CASSLSRGIQYF
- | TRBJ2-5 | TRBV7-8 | CASSLSGRETQYF
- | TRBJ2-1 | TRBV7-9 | CASSFASGNYNEQFF
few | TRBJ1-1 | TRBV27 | CASSLGTPRSEAFF
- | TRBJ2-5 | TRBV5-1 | CASSLVPGGETQYF
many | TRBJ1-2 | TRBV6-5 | CASSQGVQYGYTF
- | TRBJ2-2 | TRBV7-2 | CASSPDRYTGELFF
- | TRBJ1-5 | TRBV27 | CASSLGGGNQPQHF
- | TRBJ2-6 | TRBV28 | CASSFRAGANVLTF
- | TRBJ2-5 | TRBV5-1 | CASSLGQFGETQYF
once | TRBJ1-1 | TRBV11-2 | CASSSDSNTEAFF
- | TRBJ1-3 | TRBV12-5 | CASAPRISGNTIYF
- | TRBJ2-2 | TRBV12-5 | CASGFRDSRKSEELFF
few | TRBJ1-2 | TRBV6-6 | CASSPSDRTNYGYTF
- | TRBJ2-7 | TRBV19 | CASSRTGRPYEQYF
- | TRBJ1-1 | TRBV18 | CASSPRRVENTEAFF
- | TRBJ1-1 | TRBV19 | CASIMDRGHTEAFF
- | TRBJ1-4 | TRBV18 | CASSPAGRSNEKLFF
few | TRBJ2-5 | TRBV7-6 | CASSLATSGRETQYF
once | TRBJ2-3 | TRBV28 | CASSAGPTRDTQYF
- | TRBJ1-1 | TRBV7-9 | CASSVGSGTEAFF
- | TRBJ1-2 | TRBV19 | CASRPTGKDYGYTF
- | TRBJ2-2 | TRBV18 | CASSPLRESSGELFF
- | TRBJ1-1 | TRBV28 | CASSPGQGGITEAFF
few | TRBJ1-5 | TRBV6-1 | CASSEWGTGVGQPQHF
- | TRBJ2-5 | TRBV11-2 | CASSFGDRSETQYF
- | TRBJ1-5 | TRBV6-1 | CASSTSRGPNQPQHF
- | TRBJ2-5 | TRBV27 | CASSGGDWRGPQYF
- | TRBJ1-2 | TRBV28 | CASTSGLLNYGYTF
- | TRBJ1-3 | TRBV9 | CASSGSRGNTIYF
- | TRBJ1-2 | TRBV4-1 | CASSLSAARVPNYGYTF
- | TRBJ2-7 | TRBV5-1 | CASRPLDGEGRREQYF
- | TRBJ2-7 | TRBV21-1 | CASSPPYEQYF
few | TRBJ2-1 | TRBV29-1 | CSVKGVASGEQFF
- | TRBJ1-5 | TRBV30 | CAWSPVPSNQPQHF